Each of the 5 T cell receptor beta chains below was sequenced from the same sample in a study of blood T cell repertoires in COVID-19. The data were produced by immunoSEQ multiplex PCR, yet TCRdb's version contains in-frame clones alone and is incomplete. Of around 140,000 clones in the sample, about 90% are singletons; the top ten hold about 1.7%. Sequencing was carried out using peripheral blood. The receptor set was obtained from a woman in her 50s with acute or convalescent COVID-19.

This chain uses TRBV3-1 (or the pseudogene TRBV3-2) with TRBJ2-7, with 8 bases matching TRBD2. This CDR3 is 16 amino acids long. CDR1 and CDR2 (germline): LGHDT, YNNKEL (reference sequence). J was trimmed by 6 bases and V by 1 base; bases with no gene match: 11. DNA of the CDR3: TGTGCCAGCAGCCAAGGCGGTAATAGCGGGGAGGCCGAGCAGTACTTC. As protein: CASSQGGNSGEAEQYF.

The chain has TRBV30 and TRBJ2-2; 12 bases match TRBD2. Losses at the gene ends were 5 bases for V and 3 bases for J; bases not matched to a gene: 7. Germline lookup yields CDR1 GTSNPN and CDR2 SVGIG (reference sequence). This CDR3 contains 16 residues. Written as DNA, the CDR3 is TGTGCCTGGGGACTAGCGGGGACCACTTACACCGGGGAGCTGTTTTTT. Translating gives CAWGLAGTTYTGELFF. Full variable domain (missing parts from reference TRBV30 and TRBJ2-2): SQTIHQWPATLVQPVGSPLSLECTVEGTSNPNLYWYRQAAGRGLQLLFYSVGIGQISSEVPQNLSASRPQDRQFILSSKKLLLSDSGFYLCAWGLAGTTYTGELFFGEGSRLTVL.

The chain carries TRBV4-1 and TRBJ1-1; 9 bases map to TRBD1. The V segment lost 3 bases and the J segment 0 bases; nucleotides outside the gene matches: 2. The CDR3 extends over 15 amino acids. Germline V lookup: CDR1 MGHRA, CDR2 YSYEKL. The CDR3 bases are TGCGCCAGCAGCCAGGGACAGGGAATGAACACTGAAGCTTTCTTT. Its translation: CASSQGQGMNTEAFF.

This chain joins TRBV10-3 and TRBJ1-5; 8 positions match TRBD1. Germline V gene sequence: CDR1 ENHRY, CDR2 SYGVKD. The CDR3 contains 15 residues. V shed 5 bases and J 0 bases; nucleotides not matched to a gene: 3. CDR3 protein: CAISPDRDSNQPQHF. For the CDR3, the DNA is TGTGCCATCAGTCCGGACAGGGATAGCAATCAGCCCCAGCATTTT.

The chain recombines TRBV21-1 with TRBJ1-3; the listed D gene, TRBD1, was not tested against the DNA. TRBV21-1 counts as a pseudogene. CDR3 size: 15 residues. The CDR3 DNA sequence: TGTGCCAGCAGCGAGTACAGGGGTTCCGGAAACACCATATATTTT. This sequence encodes CASSEYRGSGNTIYF.